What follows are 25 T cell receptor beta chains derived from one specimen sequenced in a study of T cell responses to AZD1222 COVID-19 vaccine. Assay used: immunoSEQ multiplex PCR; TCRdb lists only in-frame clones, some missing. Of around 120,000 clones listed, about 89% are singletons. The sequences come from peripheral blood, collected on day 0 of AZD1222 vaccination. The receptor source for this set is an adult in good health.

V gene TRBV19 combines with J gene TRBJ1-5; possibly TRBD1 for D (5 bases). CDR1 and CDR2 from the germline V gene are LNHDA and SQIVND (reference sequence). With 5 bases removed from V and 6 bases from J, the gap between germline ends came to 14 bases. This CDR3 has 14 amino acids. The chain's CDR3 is CASSDWGGSQPQHF. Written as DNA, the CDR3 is TGTGCCAGTAGTGACTGGGGCGGTAGTCAGCCCCAGCATTTT.

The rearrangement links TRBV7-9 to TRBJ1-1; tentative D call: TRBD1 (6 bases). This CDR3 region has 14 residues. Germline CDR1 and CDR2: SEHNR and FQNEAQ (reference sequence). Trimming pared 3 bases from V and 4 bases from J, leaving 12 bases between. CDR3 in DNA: TGTGCCAGCAGCTTGGGGGCGGGTGCCACTGAAGCTTTCTTT. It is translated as CASSLGAGATEAFF.

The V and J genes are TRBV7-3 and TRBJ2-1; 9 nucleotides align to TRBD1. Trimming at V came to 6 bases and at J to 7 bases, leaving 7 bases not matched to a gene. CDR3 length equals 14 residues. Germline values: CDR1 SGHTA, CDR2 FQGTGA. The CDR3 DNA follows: TGTGCCAGCAGTCACCGGACAGGGGATAATGAGCAGTTCTTC. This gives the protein CASSHRTGDNEQFF.

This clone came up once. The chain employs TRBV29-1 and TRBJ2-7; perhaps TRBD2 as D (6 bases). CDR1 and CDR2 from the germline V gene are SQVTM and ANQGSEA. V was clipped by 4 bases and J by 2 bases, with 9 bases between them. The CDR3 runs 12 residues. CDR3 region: CSVGGGPYEQYF. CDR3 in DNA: TGCAGCGTTGGGGGAGGTCCCTACGAGCAGTACTTC.

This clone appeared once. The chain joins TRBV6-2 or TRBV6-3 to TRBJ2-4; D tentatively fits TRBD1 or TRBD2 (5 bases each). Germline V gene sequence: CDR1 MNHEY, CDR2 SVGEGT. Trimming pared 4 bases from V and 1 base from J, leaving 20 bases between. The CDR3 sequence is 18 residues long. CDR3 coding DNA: TGTGCCAGCAGTTCTCCCGGGACCCAAATTGGGGCCAAAAACATTCAGTACTTC. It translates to CASSSPGTQIGAKNIQYF.

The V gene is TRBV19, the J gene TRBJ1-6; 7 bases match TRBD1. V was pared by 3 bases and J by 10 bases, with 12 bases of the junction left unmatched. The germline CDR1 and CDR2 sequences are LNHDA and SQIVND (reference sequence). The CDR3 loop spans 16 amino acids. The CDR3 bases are TGTGCCAGTAGTATCCGCCCCGACAGGGCCAGGTCACCCCTCCACTTT. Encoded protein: CASSIRPDRARSPLHF.

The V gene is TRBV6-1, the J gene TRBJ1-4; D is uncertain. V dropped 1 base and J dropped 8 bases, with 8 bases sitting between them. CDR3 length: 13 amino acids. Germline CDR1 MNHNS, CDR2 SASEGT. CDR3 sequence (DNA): TGTGCCAGCAGTGAAGTACAAGCCGAAAAACTGTTTTTT. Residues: CASSEVQAEKLFF.

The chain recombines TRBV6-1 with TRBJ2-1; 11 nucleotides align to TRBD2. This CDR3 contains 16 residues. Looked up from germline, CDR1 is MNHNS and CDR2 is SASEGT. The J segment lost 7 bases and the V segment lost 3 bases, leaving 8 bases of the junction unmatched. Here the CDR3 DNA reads TGTGCCAGCAGTGACCCCTGGGCTAGCGGGAGGAATGAGCAGTTCTTC. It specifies CASSDPWASGRNEQFF.

CDR3 bases: TGTGCCAGCGTGGGTCTAGCGAACAATGAGCAGTTCTTC. Translating it yields CASVGLANNEQFF. The J gene is TRBJ2-1, the V gene TRBV5-4; D is perhaps TRBD2 (6 bases). From germline, CDR1 is SGHNT and CDR2 YYREEE (reference sequence). V gave up 7 bases and J gave up 5 bases, with 13 bases separating them. This CDR3 region has 13 residues.

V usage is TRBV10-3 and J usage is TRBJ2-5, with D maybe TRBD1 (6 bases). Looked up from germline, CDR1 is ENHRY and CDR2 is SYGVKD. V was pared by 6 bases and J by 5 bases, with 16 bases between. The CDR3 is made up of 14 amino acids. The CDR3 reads CAISRDKGVETQYF. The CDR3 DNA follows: TGTGCCATCAGCCGCGATAAGGGGGTTGAGACCCAGTACTTC.

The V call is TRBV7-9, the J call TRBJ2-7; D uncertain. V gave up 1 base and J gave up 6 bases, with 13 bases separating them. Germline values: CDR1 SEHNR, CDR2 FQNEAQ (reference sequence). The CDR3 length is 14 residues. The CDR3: CASSLGQTAGEQYF. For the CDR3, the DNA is TGTGCCAGCAGCTTAGGCCAAACCGCCGGCGAGCAGTACTTC.

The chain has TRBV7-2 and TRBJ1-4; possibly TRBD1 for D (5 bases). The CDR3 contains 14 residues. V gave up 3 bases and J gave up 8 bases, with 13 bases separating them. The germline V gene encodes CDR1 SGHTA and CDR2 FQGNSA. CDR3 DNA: TGTGCCAGCAGCTTGAGGAGGGGCGGGGAAAAACTGTTTTTT. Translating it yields CASSLRRGGEKLFF. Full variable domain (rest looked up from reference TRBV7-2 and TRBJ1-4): GAGVSQSPSNKVTEKGKDVELRCDPISGHTALYWYRQSLGQGLEFLIYFQGNSAPDKSGLPSDRFSAERTGGSVSTLTIQRTQQEDSAVYLCASSLRRGGEKLFFGSGTQLSVL.

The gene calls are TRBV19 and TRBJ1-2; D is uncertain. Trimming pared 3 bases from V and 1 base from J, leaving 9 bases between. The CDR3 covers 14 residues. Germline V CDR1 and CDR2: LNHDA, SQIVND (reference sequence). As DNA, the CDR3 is TGTGCCAGTAGTATTGGTGGCATTAACTATGGCTACACCTTC. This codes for CASSIGGINYGYTF.

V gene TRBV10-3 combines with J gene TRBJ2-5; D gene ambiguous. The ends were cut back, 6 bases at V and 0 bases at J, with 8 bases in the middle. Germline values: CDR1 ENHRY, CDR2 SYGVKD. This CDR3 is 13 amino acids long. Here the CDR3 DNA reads TGTGCCATCAGCCAACCTAACCAAGAGACCCAGTACTTC. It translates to CAISQPNQETQYF.

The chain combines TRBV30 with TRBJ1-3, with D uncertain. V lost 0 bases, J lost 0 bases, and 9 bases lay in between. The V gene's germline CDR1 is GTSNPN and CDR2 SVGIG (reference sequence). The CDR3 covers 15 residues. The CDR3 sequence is CAWSVLGSSGNTIYF. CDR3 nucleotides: TGTGCCTGGAGTGTACTGGGAAGCTCTGGAAACACCATATATTTT.

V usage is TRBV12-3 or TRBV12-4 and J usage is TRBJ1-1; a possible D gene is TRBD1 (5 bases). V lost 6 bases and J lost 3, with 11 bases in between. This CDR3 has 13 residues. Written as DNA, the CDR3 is TGTGCCAGCAGCAGGGTTCCCGACACTGAAGCTTTCTTT. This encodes CASSRVPDTEAFF.

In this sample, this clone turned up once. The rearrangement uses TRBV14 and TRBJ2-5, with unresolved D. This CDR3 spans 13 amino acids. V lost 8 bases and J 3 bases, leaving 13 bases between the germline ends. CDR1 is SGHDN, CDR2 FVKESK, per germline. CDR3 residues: CASRKVSEETQYF. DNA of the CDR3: TGTGCCAGCCGTAAAGTAAGCGAAGAGACCCAGTACTTC.

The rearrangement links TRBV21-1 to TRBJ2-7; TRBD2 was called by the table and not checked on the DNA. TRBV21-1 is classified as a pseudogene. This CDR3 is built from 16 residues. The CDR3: CASSKKGLAGNYEQYF. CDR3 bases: TGTGCCAGCAGCAAAAAGGGACTAGCGGGAAACTACGAGCAGTACTTC.

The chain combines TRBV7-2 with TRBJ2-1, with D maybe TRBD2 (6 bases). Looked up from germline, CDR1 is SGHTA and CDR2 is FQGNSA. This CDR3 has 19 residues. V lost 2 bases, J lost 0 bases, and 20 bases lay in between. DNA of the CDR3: TGTGCCAGCAGCTTATCCCGGGACTCCTTCTTTCGCTCCTACAATGAGCAGTTCTTC. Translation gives CASSLSRDSFFRSYNEQFF.

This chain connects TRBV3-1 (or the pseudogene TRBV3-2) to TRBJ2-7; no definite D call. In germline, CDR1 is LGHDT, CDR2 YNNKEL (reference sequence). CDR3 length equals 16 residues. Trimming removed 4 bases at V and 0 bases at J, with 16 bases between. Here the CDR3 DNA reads TGTGCCAGCAGCCGCTGGGTCACGGAGAACTCCTACGAGCAGTACTTC. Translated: CASSRWVTENSYEQYF.

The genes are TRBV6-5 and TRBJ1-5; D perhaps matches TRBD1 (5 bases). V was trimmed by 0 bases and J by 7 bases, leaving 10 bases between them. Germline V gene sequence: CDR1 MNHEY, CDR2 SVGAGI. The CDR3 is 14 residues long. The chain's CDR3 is CASSYSGVGQPQHF. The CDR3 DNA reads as TGTGCCAGCAGTTACTCGGGGGTAGGACAGCCCCAGCATTTT.

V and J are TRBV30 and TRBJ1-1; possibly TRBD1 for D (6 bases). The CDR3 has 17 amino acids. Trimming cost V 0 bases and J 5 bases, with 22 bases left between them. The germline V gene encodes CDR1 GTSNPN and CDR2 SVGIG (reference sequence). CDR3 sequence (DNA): TGTGCCTGGAGTGTAGGGGGAATGGGCCCTGGAATAACTGAAGCTTTCTTT. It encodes CAWSVGGMGPGITEAFF. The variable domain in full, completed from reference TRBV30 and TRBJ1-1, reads SQTIHQWPATLVQPVGSPLSLECTVEGTSNPNLYWYRQAAGRGLQLLFYSVGIGQISSEVPQNLSASRPQDRQFILSSKKLLLSDSGFYLCAWSVGGMGPGITEAFFGQGTRLTVV.

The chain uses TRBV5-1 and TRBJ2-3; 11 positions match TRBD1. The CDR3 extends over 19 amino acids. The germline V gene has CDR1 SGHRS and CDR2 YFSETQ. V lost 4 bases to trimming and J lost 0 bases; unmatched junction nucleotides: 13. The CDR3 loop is CASSTGQGASITSTDTQYF. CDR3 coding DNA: TGCGCCAGCAGCACCGGACAGGGGGCAAGCATTACTAGCACAGATACGCAGTATTTT.

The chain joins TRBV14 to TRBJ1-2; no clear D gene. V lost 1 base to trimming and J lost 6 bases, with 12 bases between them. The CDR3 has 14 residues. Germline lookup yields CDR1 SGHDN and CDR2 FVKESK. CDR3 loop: CASSQVSGSNGYTF. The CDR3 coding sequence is TGTGCCAGCAGCCAAGTAAGCGGGTCCAATGGCTACACCTTC.

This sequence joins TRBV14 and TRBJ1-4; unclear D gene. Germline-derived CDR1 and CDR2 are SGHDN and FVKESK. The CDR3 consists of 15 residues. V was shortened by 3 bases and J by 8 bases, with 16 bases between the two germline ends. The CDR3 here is CASSQKPGSGEKLFF. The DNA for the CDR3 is TGTGCCAGCAGCCAGAAACCGGGTTCTGGAGAAAAACTGTTTTTT.